This T cell receptor (beta chain) was obtained from a study of blood T cell repertoires in COVID-19. Study-wide background: Researchers got acute and convalescent COVID-19 samples from the United States, Italy and Spain. PBMCs, B-cell-depleted T cells, or T cells provided the cDNA or gDNA that made up the material.

Germline V gene lookup returns CDR1 SGHNT and CDR2 YYREEE (reference sequence). The CDR3 covers 12 residues. Between the trimmed V and J ends, which lost 3 bases and 5 bases, there was a span of 8 bases. Original data processing: Reference gene primer amplification gave estimated nucleated cell counts. TCRdb's table, derived via immunoSEQ multiplex PCR, lists solely in-frame clones and lacks some. The V and J calls and the clone size are those of that table, but D and trimming were determined from the DNA. Of approximately 6,400 clones listed, 88% are singletons. The sequenced sample consisted of peripheral blood. The chain has TRBV5-4 and TRBJ1-1; D unresolved. The TCR comes from a human donor in a cohort sampled during active COVID-19. The CDR3 nucleotides read TGTGCCAGCAGCTCCAGCGGAACTGAAGCTTTCTTT. Residues: CASSSSGTEAFF.